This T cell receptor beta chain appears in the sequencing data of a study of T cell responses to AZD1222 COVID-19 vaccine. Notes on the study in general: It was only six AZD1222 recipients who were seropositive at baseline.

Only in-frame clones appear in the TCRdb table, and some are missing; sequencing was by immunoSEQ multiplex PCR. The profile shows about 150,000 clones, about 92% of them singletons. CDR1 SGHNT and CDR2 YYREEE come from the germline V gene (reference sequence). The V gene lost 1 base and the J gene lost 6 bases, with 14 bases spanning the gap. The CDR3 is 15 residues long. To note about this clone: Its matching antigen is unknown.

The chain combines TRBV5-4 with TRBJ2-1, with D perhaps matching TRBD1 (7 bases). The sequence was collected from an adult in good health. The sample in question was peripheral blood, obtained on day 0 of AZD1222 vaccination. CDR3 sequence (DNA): TGTGCCAGCAGCTTGTTTCAGGGGGGAAGCAATGAGCAGTTCTTC. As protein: CASSLFQGGSNEQFF.